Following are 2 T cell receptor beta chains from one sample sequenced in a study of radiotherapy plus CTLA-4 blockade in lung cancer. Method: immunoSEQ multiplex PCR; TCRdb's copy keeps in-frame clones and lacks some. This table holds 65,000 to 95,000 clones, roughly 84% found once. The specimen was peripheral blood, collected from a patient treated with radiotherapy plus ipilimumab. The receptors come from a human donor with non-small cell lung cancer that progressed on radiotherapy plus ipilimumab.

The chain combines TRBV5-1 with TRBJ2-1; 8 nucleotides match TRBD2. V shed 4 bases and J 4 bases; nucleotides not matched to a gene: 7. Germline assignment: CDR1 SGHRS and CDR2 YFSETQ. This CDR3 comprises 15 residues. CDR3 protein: CASSRQRERYNEQFF. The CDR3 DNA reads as TGCGCCAGCAGCCGACAGCGGGAGCGATACAATGAGCAGTTCTTC.

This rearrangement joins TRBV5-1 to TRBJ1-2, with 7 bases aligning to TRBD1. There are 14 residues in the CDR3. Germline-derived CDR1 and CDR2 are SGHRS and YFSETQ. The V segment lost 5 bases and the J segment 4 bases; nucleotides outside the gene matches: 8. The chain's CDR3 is CASRLGQAIYGYTF. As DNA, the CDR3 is TGCGCCAGCAGGCTAGGACAGGCAATCTATGGCTACACCTTC.